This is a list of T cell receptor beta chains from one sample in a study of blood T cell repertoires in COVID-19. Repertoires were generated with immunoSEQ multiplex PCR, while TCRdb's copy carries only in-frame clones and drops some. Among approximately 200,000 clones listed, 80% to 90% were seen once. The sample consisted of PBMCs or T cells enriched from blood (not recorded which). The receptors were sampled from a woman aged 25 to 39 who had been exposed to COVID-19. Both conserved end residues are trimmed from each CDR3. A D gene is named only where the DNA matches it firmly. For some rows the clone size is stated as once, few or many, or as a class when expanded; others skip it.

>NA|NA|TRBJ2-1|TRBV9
ASSAGQSLALYNEQF
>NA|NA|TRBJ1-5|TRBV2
ASRRYSNQPQH
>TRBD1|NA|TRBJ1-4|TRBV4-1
ASSQDETGVSNEKLF
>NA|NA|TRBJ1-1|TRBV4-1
ASSQDRSNTEAF
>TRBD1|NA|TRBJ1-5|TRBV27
ASSLSAGQGNQPQH
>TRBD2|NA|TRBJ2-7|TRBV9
ASSAAWTSDYEQY
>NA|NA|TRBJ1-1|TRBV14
ASSHGFGSNTEAF
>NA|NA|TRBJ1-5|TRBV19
ASSIGRGQPQH
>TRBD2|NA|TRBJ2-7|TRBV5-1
ASSLGGLAGGGLYEQY
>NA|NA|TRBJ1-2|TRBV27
ASRQTGLGDGYT
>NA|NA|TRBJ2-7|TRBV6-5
ASSFGGSSNEQY
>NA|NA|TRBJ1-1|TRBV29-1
SVGVQMNTEAF
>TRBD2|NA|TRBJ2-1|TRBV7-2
ASSLDLAGGRNEQF
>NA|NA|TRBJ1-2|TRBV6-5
ASSSHRAGEGYT
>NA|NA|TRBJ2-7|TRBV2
ASRPPGNTYEQY
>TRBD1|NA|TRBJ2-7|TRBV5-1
ASSYRGPPYEQY
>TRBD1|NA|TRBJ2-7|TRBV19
ASSTGQGRYEQY
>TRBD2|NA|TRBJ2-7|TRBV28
ASMEQREAYEQY
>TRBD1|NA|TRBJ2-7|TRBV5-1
ASSTRGTGPDSGQY
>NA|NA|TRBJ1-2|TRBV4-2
ASSQERSYYGYT
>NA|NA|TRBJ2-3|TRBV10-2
ASSETPVRTQY
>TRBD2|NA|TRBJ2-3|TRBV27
ASRLSGRATDTQY
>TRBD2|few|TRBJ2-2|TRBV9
ASSVSGRAFSNTGELF
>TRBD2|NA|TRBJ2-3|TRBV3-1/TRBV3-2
ASSHDGTSLSTDTQY
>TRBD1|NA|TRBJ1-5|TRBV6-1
ASSARDRGLNQPQH
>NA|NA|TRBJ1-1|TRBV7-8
ASSLGPGDTEAF
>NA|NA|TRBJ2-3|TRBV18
ASSPRLSDTQY
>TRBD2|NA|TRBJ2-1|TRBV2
ASTTPLAGAYNEQF
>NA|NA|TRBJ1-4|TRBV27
ASSFLDSNEKLF
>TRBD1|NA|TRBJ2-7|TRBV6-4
ASSDLRRRQGDSYEQY
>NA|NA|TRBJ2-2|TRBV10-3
AIRDGDIPGELF
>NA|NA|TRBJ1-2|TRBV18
ASSPSTTDYGYT
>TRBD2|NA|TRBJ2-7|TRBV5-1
ASSRTSGRAYEQY
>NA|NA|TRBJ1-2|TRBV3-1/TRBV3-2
ASSQGAGRPIYGYT
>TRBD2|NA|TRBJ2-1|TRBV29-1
SVEPLAGLPNEQF
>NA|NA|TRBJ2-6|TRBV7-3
ASSLRSGANVLT